The rows below give T cell receptor beta chains drawn from one sample of a study of cytomegalovirus exposure and HLA in healthy donors. TCRdb's table, derived via immunoSEQ multiplex PCR, lists solely in-frame clones and lacks some. The data hold 180,000 or so clones, with 60% to 80% observed a single time. The source material was PBMCs. All receptors come from a woman aged 40 to 55 in good health and CMV-seropositive. Each CDR3 is given with its conserved first and last residue. Each record gives: V gene, J gene, CDR3 protein.

TRBV7-8,TRBJ1-2,CASSLEGRGYGYTF
TRBV28,TRBJ1-2,CASSGGAGYGYTF
TRBV6-1,TRBJ2-7,CASSEGGTELYEQYF
TRBV2,TRBJ2-7,CASSGGGRAYEQYF
TRBV27,TRBJ2-5,CASSLRGLGLAGQETQYF
TRBV5-1,TRBJ1-4,CASGTGTGNEKLFF
TRBV7-9,TRBJ1-6,CASSLERGSSPLHF
TRBV18,TRBJ2-2,CASSPSLAHKGAGELFF
TRBV28,TRBJ1-1,CASSFLRDRGNWGAFF
TRBV15,TRBJ2-7,CATSRGIAGDYEQYF
TRBV7-9,TRBJ1-2,CAGGGAVQGYTF
TRBV7-6,TRBJ1-1,CASSFPGSPQAFF
TRBV7-9,TRBJ2-5,CASSLAGGQETQYF
TRBV19,TRBJ2-1,CASSSPGTSGRENEQFF
TRBV19,TRBJ2-7,CASQRDNGYEQYF
TRBV11-1,TRBJ2-7,CASSFERGYEQYF